One and the same sample provided the 27 T cell receptor beta chains below, sequenced in a study of early T cells in non-severe SARS-CoV-2 infection. From the 5' RACE reads, TCRdb called clonotypes with MiXCR, one entry per CDR3 protein. The sample carries 60,000 to 90,000 distinct CDR3 sequences, about 16% recorded once. Sequenced material: whole blood. The receptor set was obtained from an adult who was a healthcare worker with PCR-confirmed SARS-CoV-2 infection or an uninfected control (not recorded which).

This clonotype has a handful of counts. The chain carries TRBV20-1 and TRBJ1-3; D gene unclear. Germline CDR1 DFQATT, CDR2 SNEGSKA (reference sequence). V gave up 4 bases and J gave up 4 bases, with 14 bases separating them. The CDR3 totals 14 residues. The CDR3 sequence is CSAINPPEGNTIYF. CDR3 nucleotides: TGCAGTGCTATTAACCCCCCCGAGGGAAACACCATATATTTT.

This clonotype was found many times. This chain links TRBV12-3 or TRBV12-4 with TRBJ2-5; possible D gene TRBD1, 6 bases. CDR3 length equals 14 residues. The V gene lost 5 bases and the J gene lost 5 bases, with 15 bases spanning the gap. CDR3 residues: CASSLGQPQETQYF. The CDR3 bases are TGTGCCAGCAGTCTTGGACAGCCCCAGGAGACCCAGTACTTC.

V is TRBV19 and J is TRBJ1-2, with D possibly TRBD1 on 6 matching bases. Germline lookup yields CDR1 LNHDA and CDR2 SQIVND (reference sequence). The CDR3 is made up of 14 amino acids. Trimming removed 7 bases at V and 0 bases at J, with 12 bases between. CDR3 DNA sequence: TGTGCCAGTAATCCGGCAGGGGCTAACTATGGCTACACCTTC. This sequence encodes CASNPAGANYGYTF.

This clonotype turned up a few times. The chain uses TRBV29-1 and TRBJ1-3, with unresolved D. This CDR3 has 13 amino acids. Germline V gene data show CDR1 as SQVTM and CDR2 as ANQGSEA. V was clipped by 4 bases and J by 4 bases, with 11 bases between them. The CDR3 DNA reads TGCAGCGTTGTACTGGTATCCGGAAACACCATATATTTT. Translated, it gives CSVVLVSGNTIYF. Full variable domain (rest looked up from reference TRBV29-1 and TRBJ1-3): SAVISQKPSRDICQRGTSLTIQCQVDSQVTMMFWYRQQPGQSLTLIATANQGSEATYESGFVIDKFPISRPNLTFSTLTVSNMSPEDSSIYLCSVVLVSGNTIYFGEGSWLTVV.

The genes are TRBV7-9 and TRBJ1-1, with D hard to call. Germline CDR1 SEHNR, CDR2 FQNEAQ (reference sequence). The CDR3 covers 14 residues. V was trimmed by 7 bases and J by 1 base, leaving 13 bases between them. This CDR3 is CASILLSGNTEAFF. The CDR3 DNA reads as TGTGCCAGCATCCTCTTGTCGGGGAACACTGAAGCTTTCTTT.

This clonotype was detected only a few times. The V call is TRBV20-1, the J call TRBJ2-7, with D uncertain. CDR3 length: 13 residues. V was pared by 5 bases and J by 3 bases, with 14 bases between. Germline lookup yields CDR1 DFQATT and CDR2 SNEGSKA (reference sequence). As DNA, the CDR3 is TGCAGTGCTTCCCGGGCAGGCCACTACGAGCAGTACTTC. The encoded protein is CSASRAGHYEQYF.

The chain uses TRBV5-1 and TRBJ2-7, with 10 bases fitting TRBD2. Germline CDR1 is SGHRS and CDR2 is YFSETQ. V was clipped by 5 bases and J by 2 bases; unmatched bases: 7. The CDR3 has 15 residues. CDR3 amino acids: CASSSGLAATYEQYF. The DNA for the CDR3 is TGCGCCAGCAGTTCCGGACTAGCGGCAACCTACGAGCAGTACTTC.

The CDR3 DNA follows: TGTGCCAGCAGCGCGGGGGGGCCGAGCACCGGGGAGCTGTTTTTT. It codes for CASSAGGPSTGELFF. This chain uses TRBV7-9 with TRBJ2-2; TRBD2 matches at 9 bases. The germline V gene has CDR1 SEHNR and CDR2 FQNEAQ (reference sequence). The CDR3 length is 15 residues. J gave up 4 bases and V 5 bases, and 5 bases lay outside the gene matches.

V usage is TRBV4-1 and J usage is TRBJ2-4; 7 bases are shared with TRBD2. V lost 1 base to trimming and J lost 6 bases; unmatched junction nucleotides: 18. This CDR3 comprises 19 residues. CDR1 is MGHRA, CDR2 YSYEKL, per germline. For the CDR3, the DNA is TGCGCCAGCAGCCAAGTACAGCGGGGTTACGTTCCTTCAGGAAACATTCAGTACTTC. Translated: CASSQVQRGYVPSGNIQYF.

The chain links TRBV29-1 to TRBJ2-2; no firm D call. Trimming stripped 3 bases from V and 9 bases from J, with 8 bases between. Germline lookup yields CDR1 SQVTM and CDR2 ANQGSEA. The length of the CDR3 is 11 residues. This chain's CDR3 is CSVESSRELFF. As DNA, the CDR3 is TGCAGCGTTGAGTCATCCAGGGAGCTGTTTTTT.

A few counts support this clonotype. The chain is built from TRBV7-6 and TRBJ1-1; 7 nucleotides match TRBD1. CDR1 and CDR2 from the germline V gene are SGHVS and FNYEAQ. The length of the CDR3 is 14 residues. V dropped 5 bases and J dropped 3; count of bases not matched to a gene: 6. The CDR3 bases are TGTGCCAGCAGCCTCGGACAGGCTCACACTGAAGCTTTCTTT. Amino acid sequence: CASSLGQAHTEAFF.

Regarding this clonotype: An end of the junction differs from the germline gene, which may be a read error. The rearrangement joins TRBV10-3 to TRBJ1-3; D remains unclear. Germline V gene data show CDR1 as ENHRY and CDR2 as SYGVKD. The CDR3 is 14 amino acids. The CDR3 reads CVISEDGLGNTIYF. CDR3 DNA sequence: TGTGTCATCAGTGAAGACGGACTTGGAAACACCATATATTTT.

A few counts support this clonotype. CDR3 residues: CASSLGLAGRYNEQFF. DNA for the CDR3: TGTGCCAGCAGCTTGGGGCTAGCGGGACGCTACAATGAGCAGTTCTTC. This chain connects TRBV5-4 to TRBJ2-1; TRBD2 agrees at 9 bases. The J segment lost 3 bases and the V segment lost 0 bases, leaving 4 bases of the junction unmatched. The CDR3 totals 16 residues. CDR1 and CDR2 from the germline V gene are SGHNT and YYREEE (reference sequence).

The table lists this clonotype with many counts. The J gene is TRBJ2-1, the V gene TRBV27; D might be TRBD1 (6 bases). The CDR3 spans 18 residues. V was clipped by 4 bases and J by 3 bases, with 22 bases between them. The germline V gene encodes CDR1 MNHEY and CDR2 SMNVEV (reference sequence). The DNA of the CDR3 is TGTGCCAGCAGTTCCAACAGGGAACCAGGTTATCGCTACAATGAGCAGTTCTTC. Translation gives CASSSNREPGYRYNEQFF.

The genes are TRBV7-3 and TRBJ2-6; TRBD1 is a possible D gene (5 bases). Germline CDR1 is SGHTA and CDR2 is FQGTGA. Deletions cut 2 bases from V and 2 bases from J, with 13 bases between. The CDR3 extends over 17 amino acids. The CDR3 is CASSLEGDHAGANVLTF. Here the CDR3 DNA reads TGTGCCAGCAGCTTAGAAGGGGATCATGCTGGGGCCAACGTCCTGACTTTC. The whole variable domain, filled in from reference TRBV7-3 and TRBJ2-6, reads GAGVSQTPSNKVTEKGKYVELRCDPISGHTALYWYRQSLGQGPEFLIYFQGTGAADDSGLPNDRFFAVRPEGSVSTLKIQRTERGDSAVYLCASSLEGDHAGANVLTFGAGSRLTVL.

This clonotype occurred many times. This chain uses TRBV9 with TRBJ2-1; 7 bases are shared with TRBD1. This CDR3 contains 17 residues. V lost 3 bases, J lost 6 bases, and 15 bases stayed unmatched. Looked up from germline, CDR1 is SGDLS and CDR2 is YYNGEE. The CDR3 nucleotides are TGTGCCAGCAGCGCAGAAACTGACAGGGATCGTAGCAATGAGCAGTTCTTC. Its protein product is CASSAETDRDRSNEQFF.

CDR3: CASSPTGVGYEQYF. DNA of the CDR3: TGTGCCAGCAGCCCTACGGGAGTCGGCTACGAGCAGTACTTC. This chain joins TRBV7-3 and TRBJ2-7, with D possibly being TRBD2 (6 bases). The CDR3 extends over 14 amino acids. V was pared by 5 bases and J by 3 bases, with 14 bases between. In germline, CDR1 is SGHTA, CDR2 FQGTGA.

The rearrangement uses TRBV5-1 and TRBJ1-1; the D is unclear. Germline V gene lookup returns CDR1 SGHRS and CDR2 YFSETQ. The CDR3 is made up of 13 amino acids. V gave up 0 bases and J gave up 7 bases, with 10 bases separating them. The CDR3 spells CASSLGGENEAFF. The CDR3 DNA sequence: TGCGCCAGCAGCTTGGGTGGGGAAAATGAAGCTTTCTTT. Looking up the rest from reference TRBV5-1 and TRBJ1-1 gives the full variable domain: KAGVTQTPRYLIKTRGQQVTLSCSPISGHRSVSWYQQTPGQGLQFLFEYFSETQRNKGNFPGRFSGRQFSNSRSEMNVSTLELGDSALYLCASSLGGENEAFFGQGTRLTVV.

CDR3 sequence: CASRPTGTGPTGELFF. The CDR3 region has the DNA TGTGCCAGCAGGCCGACCGGGACAGGGCCCACCGGGGAGCTGTTTTTT. V is TRBV7-3 and J is TRBJ2-2; TRBD1 aligns across 9 bases. J gave up 4 bases and V 6 bases, and 9 bases lay outside the gene matches. The length of the CDR3 is 16 residues. Germline lookup yields CDR1 SGHTA and CDR2 FQGTGA. Looking up the rest from reference TRBV7-3 and TRBJ2-2 gives the full variable domain: GAGVSQTPSNKVTEKGKYVELRCDPISGHTALYWYRQSLGQGPEFLIYFQGTGAADDSGLPNDRFFAVRPEGSVSTLKIQRTERGDSAVYLCASRPTGTGPTGELFFGEGSRLTVL.

The rearrangement links TRBV6-1 to TRBJ2-7; 10 nucleotides agree with TRBD2. V was pared by 5 bases and J by 6 bases, with 10 bases of the junction left unmatched. The CDR3 has 15 amino acids. Germline values: CDR1 MNHNS, CDR2 SASEGT. CDR3 coding DNA: TGTGCCAGCAGTCCCGAGGGACTAGCGACTGGCGAGCAGTACTTC. Its translation is CASSPEGLATGEQYF.

The V and J genes are TRBV12-3 or TRBV12-4 and TRBJ2-5; 8 nucleotides agree with TRBD2. V shed 6 bases, J shed 6 bases, and the junction held 9 bases outside the gene matches. The CDR3 has 14 residues. The CDR3 DNA follows: TGTGCCAGCAGCCGACGGGGGGGCGGAAAGACCCAGTACTTC. Its translation is CASSRRGGGKTQYF.

This clonotype was counted between two and nine times. The rearrangement joins TRBV18 to TRBJ2-1; possibly TRBD1 for D (5 bases). CDR1 KGHSH and CDR2 LQKENI come from the germline V gene. CDR3 length: 18 amino acids. Trimming took off 0 bases at V and 5 bases at J, with 20 bases between the two ends. The CDR3 coding sequence is TGTGCCAGCTCACCACCACAACTGAGACAGAAGGTAAACAATGAGCAGTTCTTC. Translated: CASSPPQLRQKVNNEQFF.

The chain joins TRBV5-6 to TRBJ2-3, with a tentative D call TRBD2 (6 bases). This CDR3 comprises 17 residues. V lost 0 bases and J 4 bases, leaving 18 bases between the germline ends. Germline loops: CDR1 SGHDT, CDR2 YYEEEE. CDR3 amino acids: CASSLVGTSSRADTQYF. In DNA form, the CDR3 reads TGTGCCAGCAGCTTGGTAGGAACTAGCTCGCGGGCAGATACGCAGTATTTT.

This chain joins TRBV7-9 and TRBJ2-3; 11 bases fit TRBD2. Trimming removed 5 bases from V and 5 bases from J; junction bases left unmatched: 9. The V gene's germline CDR1 is SEHNR and CDR2 FQNEAQ (reference sequence). The CDR3 has 16 amino acids. The CDR3 nucleotides are TGTGCCAGCAGCCCGAGGACTAGCGGGCGGGAAGATACGCAGTATTTT. Amino acids: CASSPRTSGREDTQYF.

This clonotype was counted at least ten times. The rearrangement links TRBV29-1 to TRBJ2-5, with TRBD2 identical over 7 bases. The CDR3 has 14 residues. Trimming removed 1 base from V and 1 base from J; junction bases left unmatched: 3. Germline V gene data show CDR1 as SQVTM and CDR2 as ANQGSEA. The CDR3 spells CSVEGGGPQETQYF. The DNA of the CDR3 is TGCAGCGTTGAAGGCGGGGGACCCCAAGAGACCCAGTACTTC.

This clonotype was picked up a small number of times. This chain joins TRBV24-1 and TRBJ2-5, with D perhaps being TRBD1 or TRBD2 (5 bases each). The CDR3 is 15 residues long. CDR1 is KGHDR, CDR2 SFDVKD, per germline. V was shortened by 5 bases and J by 4 bases, with 16 bases between the two germline ends. The CDR3 region is CATSARELWGETQYF. DNA for the CDR3: TGTGCCACCAGTGCCAGGGAGCTCTGGGGAGAGACCCAGTACTTC.

This clonotype has ten or more counts. This chain uses TRBV6-5 with TRBJ1-2, with 7 bases lining up with TRBD1. V was clipped by 2 bases and J by 3 bases; unmatched bases: 3. Germline CDR1 is MNHEY and CDR2 is SVGAGI. The CDR3 has 14 residues. The CDR3 region is CASSYRGQDYGYTF. CDR3 DNA sequence: TGTGCCAGCAGTTACCGCGGACAGGACTATGGCTACACCTTC.